The clone carrying this TCR beta chain was detected once. This CDR3 has 15 residues. The V gene lost 5 bases and the J gene lost 1 base, with 13 bases spanning the gap. The germline CDR1 and CDR2 sequences are SGDLS and YYNGEE. The sample originates from a study of cytomegalovirus exposure and HLA in healthy donors. 13 Jbeta primers and 60 Vbeta primers were used for the PCR. The protocol was immunoSEQ multiplex PCR, while the TCRdb copy is restricted to in-frame clones and leaves out a portion. The sample records 120,000 to 150,000 clones, more than 60% being singletons. The TCR sequence derives from a woman aged 60 to 75 in good health and CMV-seronegative. Sequenced input: PBMCs. The rearrangement joins TRBV9 to TRBJ1-3, with a tentative D call TRBD1 (5 bases). DNA for the CDR3: TGTGCCAGCAGTGCTACTCAGGGTTCTGGAAACACCATATATTTT. Protein: CASSATQGSGNTIYF.